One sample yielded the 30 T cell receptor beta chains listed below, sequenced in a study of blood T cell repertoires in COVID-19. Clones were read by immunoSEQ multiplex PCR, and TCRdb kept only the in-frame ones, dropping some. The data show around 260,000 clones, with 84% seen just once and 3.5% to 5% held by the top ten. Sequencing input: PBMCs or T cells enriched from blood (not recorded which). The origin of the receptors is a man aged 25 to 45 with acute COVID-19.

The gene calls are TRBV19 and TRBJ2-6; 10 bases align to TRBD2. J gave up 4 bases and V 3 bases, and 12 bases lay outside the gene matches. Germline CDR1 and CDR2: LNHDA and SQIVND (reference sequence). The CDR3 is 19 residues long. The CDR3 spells CASSIRRLAGVDGANVLTF. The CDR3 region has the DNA TGTGCCAGTAGTATCCGAAGGCTAGCGGGAGTCGACGGGGCCAACGTCCTGACTTTC. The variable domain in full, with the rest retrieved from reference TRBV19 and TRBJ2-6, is DGGITQSPKYLFRKEGQNVTLSCEQNLNHDAMYWYRQDPGQGLRLIYYSQIVNDFQKGDIAEGYSVSREKKESFPLTVTSAQKNPTAFYLCASSIRRLAGVDGANVLTFGAGSRLTVL.

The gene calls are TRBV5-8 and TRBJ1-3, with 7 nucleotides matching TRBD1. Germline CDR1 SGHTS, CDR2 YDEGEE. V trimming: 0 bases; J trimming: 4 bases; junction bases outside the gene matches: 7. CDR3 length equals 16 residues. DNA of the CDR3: TGTGCCAGCAGCTTGGCCCCGACAGGGACCGGAAACACCATATATTTT. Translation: CASSLAPTGTGNTIYF.

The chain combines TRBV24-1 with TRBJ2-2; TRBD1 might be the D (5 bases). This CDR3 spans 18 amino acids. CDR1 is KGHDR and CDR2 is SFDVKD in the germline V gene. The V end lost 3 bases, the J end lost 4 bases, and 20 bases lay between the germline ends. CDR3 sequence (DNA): TGTGCCACCAGTGATCCGAGTGGGCAGGGTAGTGCCACCGGGGAGCTGTTTTTT. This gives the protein CATSDPSGQGSATGELFF.

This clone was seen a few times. CDR3 protein: CASSLPIGDNQPQHF. Written as DNA, the CDR3 is TGTGCCAGCAGCTTGCCGATAGGGGATAATCAGCCCCAGCATTTT. The V and J genes are TRBV5-5 and TRBJ1-5; tentatively, D is TRBD1 (5 bases). The germline CDR1 and CDR2 sequences are SGHKS and YYEKEE (reference sequence). The CDR3 spans 15 residues. V lost 1 base, J lost 4 bases, and 12 bases lay in between.

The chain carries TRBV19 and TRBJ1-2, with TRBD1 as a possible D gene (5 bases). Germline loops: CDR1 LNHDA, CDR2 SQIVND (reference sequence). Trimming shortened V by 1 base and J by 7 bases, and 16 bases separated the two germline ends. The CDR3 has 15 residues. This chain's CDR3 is CASSIGRGQGSGYTF. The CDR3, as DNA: TGTGCCAGTAGTATAGGAAGGGGCCAAGGCAGTGGCTACACCTTC.

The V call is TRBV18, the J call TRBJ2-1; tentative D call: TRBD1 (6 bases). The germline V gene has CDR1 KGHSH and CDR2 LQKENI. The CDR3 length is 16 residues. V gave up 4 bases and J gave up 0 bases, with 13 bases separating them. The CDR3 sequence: CASSLNRVSSYNEQFF. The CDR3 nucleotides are TGTGCCAGCTCACTAAACAGGGTAAGCTCCTACAATGAGCAGTTCTTC.

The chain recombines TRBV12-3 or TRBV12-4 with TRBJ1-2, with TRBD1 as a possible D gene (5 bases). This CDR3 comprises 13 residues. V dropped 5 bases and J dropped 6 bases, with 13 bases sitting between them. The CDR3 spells CASSPPGGDGYTF. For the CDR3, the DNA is TGTGCCAGCAGTCCCCCCGGGGGAGATGGCTACACCTTC.

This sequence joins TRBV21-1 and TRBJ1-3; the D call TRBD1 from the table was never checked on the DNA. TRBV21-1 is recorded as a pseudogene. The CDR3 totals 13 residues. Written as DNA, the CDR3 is TGTGCCAGCGGGACAAACCCTGGAAACACCATATATTTT. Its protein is CASGTNPGNTIYF.

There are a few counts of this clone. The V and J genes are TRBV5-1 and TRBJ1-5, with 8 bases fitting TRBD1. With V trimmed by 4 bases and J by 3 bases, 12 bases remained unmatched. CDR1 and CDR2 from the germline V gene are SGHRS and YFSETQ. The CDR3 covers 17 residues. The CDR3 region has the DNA TGCGCCAGCAGCGCCTGGACAGGGCCCAGTGACAATCAGCCCCAGCATTTT. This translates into CASSAWTGPSDNQPQHF.

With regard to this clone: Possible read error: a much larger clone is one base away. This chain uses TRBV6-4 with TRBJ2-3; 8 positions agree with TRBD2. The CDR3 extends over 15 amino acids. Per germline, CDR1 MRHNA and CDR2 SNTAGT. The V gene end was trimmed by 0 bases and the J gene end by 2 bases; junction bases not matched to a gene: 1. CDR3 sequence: CASSDSGGATDTQYF. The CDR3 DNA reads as TGTGCCAGCAGTGACTCCGGGGGGGCCACAGATACGCAGTATTTT.

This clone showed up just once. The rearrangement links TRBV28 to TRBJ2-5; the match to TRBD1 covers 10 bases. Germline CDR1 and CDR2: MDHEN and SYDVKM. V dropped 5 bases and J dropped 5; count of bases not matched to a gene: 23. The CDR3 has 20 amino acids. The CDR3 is CASSTLRRDRGVARWETQYF. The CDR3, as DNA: TGTGCCAGCAGTACATTACGCCGGGACAGGGGCGTCGCGCGCTGGGAGACCCAGTACTTC.

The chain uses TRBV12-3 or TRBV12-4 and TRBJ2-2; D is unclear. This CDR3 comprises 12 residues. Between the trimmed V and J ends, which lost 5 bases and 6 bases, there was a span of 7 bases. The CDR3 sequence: CASSAAAGELFF. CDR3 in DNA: TGTGCCAGCAGTGCCGCGGCCGGGGAGCTGTTTTTT.

In DNA, the CDR3 is TGCGCCAGCAGCCGCCAGGGGAGGAACACTGAAGCTTTCTTT. Amino acid sequence: CASSRQGRNTEAFF. The chain employs TRBV5-1 and TRBJ1-1; possible D gene TRBD1, 6 bases. CDR3 size: 14 residues. Trimming took 4 bases from V and 1 from J, leaving 11 bases between them. The germline V gene encodes CDR1 SGHRS and CDR2 YFSETQ.

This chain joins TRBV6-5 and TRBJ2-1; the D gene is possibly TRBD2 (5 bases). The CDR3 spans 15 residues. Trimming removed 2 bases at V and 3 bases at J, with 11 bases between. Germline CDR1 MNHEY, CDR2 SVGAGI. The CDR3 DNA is TGTGCCAGCAGTTACAAAGCGGTCCTCTACAATGAGCAGTTCTTC. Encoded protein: CASSYKAVLYNEQFF.

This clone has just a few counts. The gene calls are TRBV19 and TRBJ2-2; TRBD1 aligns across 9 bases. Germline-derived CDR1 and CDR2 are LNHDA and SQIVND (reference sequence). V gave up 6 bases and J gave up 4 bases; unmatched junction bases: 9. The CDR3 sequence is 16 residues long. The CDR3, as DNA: TGTGCCAGTAGGCTCCGGACAGGGGTGAGCACCGGGGAGCTGTTTTTT. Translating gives CASRLRTGVSTGELFF. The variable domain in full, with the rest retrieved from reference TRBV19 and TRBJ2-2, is DGGITQSPKYLFRKEGQNVTLSCEQNLNHDAMYWYRQDPGQGLRLIYYSQIVNDFQKGDIAEGYSVSREKKESFPLTVTSAQKNPTAFYLCASRLRTGVSTGELFFGEGSRLTVL.

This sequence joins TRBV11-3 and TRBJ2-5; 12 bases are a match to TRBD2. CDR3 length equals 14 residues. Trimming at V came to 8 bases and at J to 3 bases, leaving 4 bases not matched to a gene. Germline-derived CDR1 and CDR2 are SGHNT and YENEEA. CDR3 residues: CASPRLAGEETQYF. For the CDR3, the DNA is TGTGCCAGCCCCAGACTAGCGGGAGAAGAGACCCAGTACTTC. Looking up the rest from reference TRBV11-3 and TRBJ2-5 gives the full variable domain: EAGVVQSPRYKIIEKKQPVAFWCNPISGHNTLYWYLQNLGQGPELLIRYENEEAVDDSQLPKDRFSAERLKGVDSTLKIQPAELGDSAVYLCASPRLAGEETQYFGPGTRLLVL.

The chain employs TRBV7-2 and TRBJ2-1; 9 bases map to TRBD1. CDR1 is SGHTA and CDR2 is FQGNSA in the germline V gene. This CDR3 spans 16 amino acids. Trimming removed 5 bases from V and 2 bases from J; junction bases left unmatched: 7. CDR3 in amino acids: CASSRGGQGPYNEQFF. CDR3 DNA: TGTGCCAGCAGCAGGGGGGGACAGGGCCCCTACAATGAGCAGTTCTTC.

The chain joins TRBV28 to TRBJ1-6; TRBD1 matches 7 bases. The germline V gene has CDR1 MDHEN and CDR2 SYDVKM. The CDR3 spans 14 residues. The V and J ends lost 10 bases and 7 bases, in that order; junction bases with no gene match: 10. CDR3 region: CANKRQGTNSPLHF. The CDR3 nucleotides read TGTGCCAACAAAAGACAGGGAACGAATTCACCCCTCCACTTT.

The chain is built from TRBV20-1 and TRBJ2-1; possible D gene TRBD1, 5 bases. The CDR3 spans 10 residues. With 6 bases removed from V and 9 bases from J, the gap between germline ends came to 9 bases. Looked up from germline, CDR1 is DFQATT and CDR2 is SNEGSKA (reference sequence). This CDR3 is CSAFRGEQFF. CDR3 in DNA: TGCAGTGCCTTTAGGGGTGAGCAGTTCTTC.

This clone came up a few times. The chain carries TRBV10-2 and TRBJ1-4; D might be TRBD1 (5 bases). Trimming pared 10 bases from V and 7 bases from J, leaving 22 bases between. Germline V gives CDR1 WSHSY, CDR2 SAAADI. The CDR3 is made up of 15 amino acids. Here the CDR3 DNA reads TGCGCCAACTCCGTTAGTGGGGGGGAGCGTGAAAAACTGTTTTTT. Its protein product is CANSVSGGEREKLFF.

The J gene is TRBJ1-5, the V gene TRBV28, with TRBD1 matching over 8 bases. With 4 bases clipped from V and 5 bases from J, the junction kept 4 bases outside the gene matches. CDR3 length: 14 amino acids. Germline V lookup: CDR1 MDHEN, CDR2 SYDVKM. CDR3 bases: TGTGCCAGCAGTTGGACAGGGATTTATCAGCCCCAGCATTTT. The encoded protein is CASSWTGIYQPQHF.

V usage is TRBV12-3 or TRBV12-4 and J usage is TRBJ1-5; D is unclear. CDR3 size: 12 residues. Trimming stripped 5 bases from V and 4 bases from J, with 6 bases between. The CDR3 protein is CASSQNNQPQHF. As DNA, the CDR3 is TGTGCCAGCAGTCAAAATAATCAGCCCCAGCATTTT.

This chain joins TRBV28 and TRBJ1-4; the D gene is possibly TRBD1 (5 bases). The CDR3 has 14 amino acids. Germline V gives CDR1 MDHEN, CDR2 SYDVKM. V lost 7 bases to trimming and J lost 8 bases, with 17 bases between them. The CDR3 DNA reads TGTGCCAGCACCTCAAAGGGGTGGCGGGAAAAACTGTTTTTT. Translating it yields CASTSKGWREKLFF.

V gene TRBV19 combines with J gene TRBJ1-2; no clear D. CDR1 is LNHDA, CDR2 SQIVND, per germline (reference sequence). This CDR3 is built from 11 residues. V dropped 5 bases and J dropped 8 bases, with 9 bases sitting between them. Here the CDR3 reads CASSSEEGYTF. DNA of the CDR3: TGTGCCAGTAGTTCAGAGGAGGGCTACACCTTC.

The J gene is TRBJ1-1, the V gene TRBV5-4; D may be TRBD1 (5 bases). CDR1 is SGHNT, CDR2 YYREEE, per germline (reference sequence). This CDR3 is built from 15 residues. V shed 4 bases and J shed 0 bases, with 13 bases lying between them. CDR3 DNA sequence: TGTGCCAGCAGCCGTGGGGGGGACTTGAACACTGAAGCTTTCTTT. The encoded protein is CASSRGGDLNTEAFF. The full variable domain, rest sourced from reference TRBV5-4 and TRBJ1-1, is ETGVTQSPTHLIKTRGQQVTLRCSSQSGHNTVSWYQQALGQGPQFIFQYYREEENGRGNFPPRFSGLQFPNYSSELNVNALELDDSALYLCASSRGGDLNTEAFFGQGTRLTVV.

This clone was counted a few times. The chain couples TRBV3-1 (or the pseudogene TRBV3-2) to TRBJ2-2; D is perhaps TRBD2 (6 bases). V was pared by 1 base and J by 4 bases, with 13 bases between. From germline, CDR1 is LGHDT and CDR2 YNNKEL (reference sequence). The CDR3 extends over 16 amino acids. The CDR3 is CASSQVSSGFTGELFF. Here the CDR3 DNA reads TGTGCCAGCAGCCAAGTAAGTAGCGGCTTCACCGGGGAGCTGTTTTTT.

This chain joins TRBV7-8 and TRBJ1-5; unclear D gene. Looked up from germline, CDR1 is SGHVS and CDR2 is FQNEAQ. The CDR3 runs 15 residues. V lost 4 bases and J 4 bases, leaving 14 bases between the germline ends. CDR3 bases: TGTGCCAGCAGCTCTAACGGGAGGCCGAATCAGCCCCAGCATTTT. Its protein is CASSSNGRPNQPQHF.

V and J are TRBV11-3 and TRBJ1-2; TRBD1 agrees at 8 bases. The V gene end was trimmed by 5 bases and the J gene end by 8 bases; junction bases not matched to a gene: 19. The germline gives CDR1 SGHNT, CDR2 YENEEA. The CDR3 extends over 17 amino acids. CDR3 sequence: CASSELTLVQGEGGYTF. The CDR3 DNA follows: TGTGCCAGCAGCGAACTTACATTGGTACAGGGGGAGGGCGGCTACACCTTC.

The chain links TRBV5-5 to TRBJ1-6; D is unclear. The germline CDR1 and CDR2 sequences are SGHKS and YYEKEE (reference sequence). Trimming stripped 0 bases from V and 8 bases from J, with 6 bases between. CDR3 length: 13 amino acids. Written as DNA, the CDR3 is TGTGCCAGCAGCTTGGTCGGGGATTCACCCCTCCACTTT. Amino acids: CASSLVGDSPLHF.

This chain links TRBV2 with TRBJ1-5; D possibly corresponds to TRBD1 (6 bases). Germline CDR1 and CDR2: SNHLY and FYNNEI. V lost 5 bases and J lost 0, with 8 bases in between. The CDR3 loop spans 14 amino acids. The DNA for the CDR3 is TGTGCCAGCAGTCTGGACAGTAGCAATCAGCCCCAGCATTTT. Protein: CASSLDSSNQPQHF.